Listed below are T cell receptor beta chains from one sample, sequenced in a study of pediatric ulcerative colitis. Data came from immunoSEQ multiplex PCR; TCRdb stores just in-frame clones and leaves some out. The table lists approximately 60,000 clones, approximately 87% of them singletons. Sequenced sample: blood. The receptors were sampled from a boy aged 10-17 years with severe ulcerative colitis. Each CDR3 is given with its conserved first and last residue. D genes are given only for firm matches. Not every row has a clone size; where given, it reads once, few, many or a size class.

CDR3nt: TGCAGCGTTGTGAGGGAGACCCAGTACTTC
CDR3aa: CSVVRETQYF
v_gene: TRBV29-1
abundance: -
d_gene: -
j_gene: TRBJ2-5

CDR3nt: TGTGCCAGCAGCTCCCTAGAAGGCTCCTACGAGCAGTACTTC
CDR3aa: CASSSLEGSYEQYF
v_gene: TRBV7-2
abundance: -
d_gene: -
j_gene: TRBJ2-7

CDR3nt: TGTGCCAGTACCTCGGGACGGCTGAACACTGAAGCTTTCTTT
CDR3aa: CASTSGRLNTEAFF
v_gene: TRBV19
abundance: once
d_gene: -
j_gene: TRBJ1-1

CDR3nt: TGTGCCAGCAGCCAGAAGCGGGAGGGCCGGGATACGCAGTATTTT
CDR3aa: CASSQKREGRDTQYF
v_gene: TRBV14
abundance: -
d_gene: TRBD2
j_gene: TRBJ2-3

CDR3nt: TGTGCCAGCAGCTTAGACGGAAACTCCTACGAGCAGTACTTC
CDR3aa: CASSLDGNSYEQYF
v_gene: TRBV7-9
abundance: -
d_gene: -
j_gene: TRBJ2-7

CDR3nt: TGTGCCAGCAGCTTGCGGGAGAATCTCTACGAGCAGTACTTC
CDR3aa: CASSLRENLYEQYF
v_gene: TRBV7-9
abundance: -
d_gene: TRBD2
j_gene: TRBJ2-7

CDR3nt: TGTGCCAGCAGTGATGAGCTGAATGAGCAGTTCTTC
CDR3aa: CASSDELNEQFF
v_gene: TRBV2
abundance: -
d_gene: -
j_gene: TRBJ2-1

CDR3nt: TGTGCCAGTAGTACCCCAGGGGGCCTGAGCTCTGGAAACACCATATATTTT
CDR3aa: CASSTPGGLSSGNTIYF
v_gene: TRBV19
abundance: -
d_gene: TRBD1
j_gene: TRBJ1-3

CDR3nt: TGTGCCAGCAGCCACATCACTGAAGCTTTCTTT
CDR3aa: CASSHITEAFF
v_gene: TRBV11-2
abundance: once
d_gene: -
j_gene: TRBJ1-1

CDR3nt: TGTGCCAGCAGAACTAGGGGACTAGCGGATTACGAGCAGTACTTC
CDR3aa: CASRTRGLADYEQYF
v_gene: TRBV13
abundance: -
d_gene: TRBD2
j_gene: TRBJ2-7

CDR3nt: TGCGCCAGCAGCAATCGGGGCACTGGGGCCAACGTCCTGACTTTC
CDR3aa: CASSNRGTGANVLTF
v_gene: TRBV5-1
abundance: -
d_gene: -
j_gene: TRBJ2-6

CDR3nt: TGTGCCAGCAGCCCTATGGCAGGGGAACGTGGCTACACCTTC
CDR3aa: CASSPMAGERGYTF
v_gene: TRBV11-1
abundance: -
d_gene: -
j_gene: TRBJ1-2

CDR3nt: TGTGCCAGCAGTGGGGGGGGCACTGAAGCTTTCTTT
CDR3aa: CASSGGGTEAFF
v_gene: TRBV6-1
abundance: -
d_gene: -
j_gene: TRBJ1-1

CDR3nt: TGTGCCAGCAGCGGGGGACAGACGAACACCGGGGAGCTGTTTTTT
CDR3aa: CASSGGQTNTGELFF
v_gene: TRBV7-9
abundance: -
d_gene: TRBD1
j_gene: TRBJ2-2

CDR3nt: TGTGCCAGTAGTATCGCAGGGGGCGGGGATGGCTACACCTTC
CDR3aa: CASSIAGGGDGYTF
v_gene: TRBV19
abundance: -
d_gene: TRBD1
j_gene: TRBJ1-2

CDR3nt: TGTGCCAGCAGCCCCGGGACTAGCGGGAGAGGGGATACGCAGTATTTT
CDR3aa: CASSPGTSGRGDTQYF
v_gene: TRBV11-2
abundance: -
d_gene: TRBD2
j_gene: TRBJ2-3

CDR3nt: TGTGCCAGCTCACCCTTTGGGCAAAGCGGAGCCGTCTCGGGGCAGTTCTTC
CDR3aa: CASSPFGQSGAVSGQFF
v_gene: TRBV18
abundance: -
d_gene: -
j_gene: TRBJ2-1

CDR3nt: TGTGCCAGTAGTCGAGACAAAAACACTGAAGCTTTCTTT
CDR3aa: CASSRDKNTEAFF
v_gene: TRBV19
abundance: -
d_gene: -
j_gene: TRBJ1-1

CDR3nt: TGTGCCAGCAGCCTGGGACTTCAGCGGTACGAGCAGTACTTC
CDR3aa: CASSLGLQRYEQYF
v_gene: TRBV14
abundance: -
d_gene: -
j_gene: TRBJ2-7

CDR3nt: TGTGCCAGCAGCGCACGGGCAGGAAACACCATATATTTT
CDR3aa: CASSARAGNTIYF
v_gene: TRBV5-4
abundance: -
d_gene: -
j_gene: TRBJ1-3

CDR3nt: TGTGCTAGCAGCCCAGGACCGAGCTCCTACGAGCAGTACTTC
CDR3aa: CASSPGPSSYEQYF
v_gene: TRBV7-7
abundance: -
d_gene: -
j_gene: TRBJ2-7

CDR3nt: TGTGCCAGCACCCCGGAGCGAGGGGGGTTCCATGAGCAGTTCTTC
CDR3aa: CASTPERGGFHEQFF
v_gene: TRBV11-2
abundance: -
d_gene: -
j_gene: TRBJ2-1

CDR3nt: TGTGCCAGCAGCACGACCGGGACAGTCTACGAGCAGTACTTC
CDR3aa: CASSTTGTVYEQYF
v_gene: TRBV13
abundance: -
d_gene: TRBD1
j_gene: TRBJ2-7

CDR3nt: TGTGCCAGCAGTTCCGGGACTAGCGGGAGAGGATACAATGAGCAGTTCTTC
CDR3aa: CASSSGTSGRGYNEQFF
v_gene: TRBV27
abundance: -
d_gene: TRBD2
j_gene: TRBJ2-1

CDR3nt: TGTGCCAGCACTAGGAGGGACAGCTCCTACGAGCAGTACTTC
CDR3aa: CASTRRDSSYEQYF
v_gene: TRBV7-8
abundance: -
d_gene: -
j_gene: TRBJ2-7

CDR3nt: TGTGCCTGGAGTGGAGATAGCAATCAGCCCCAGCATTTT
CDR3aa: CAWSGDSNQPQHF
v_gene: TRBV30
abundance: -
d_gene: -
j_gene: TRBJ1-5

CDR3nt: TGTGCCAGCAGCCCGGGGACTAGCGGGACCAACGAGCAGTACTTC
CDR3aa: CASSPGTSGTNEQYF
v_gene: TRBV7-6
abundance: -
d_gene: TRBD2
j_gene: TRBJ2-7